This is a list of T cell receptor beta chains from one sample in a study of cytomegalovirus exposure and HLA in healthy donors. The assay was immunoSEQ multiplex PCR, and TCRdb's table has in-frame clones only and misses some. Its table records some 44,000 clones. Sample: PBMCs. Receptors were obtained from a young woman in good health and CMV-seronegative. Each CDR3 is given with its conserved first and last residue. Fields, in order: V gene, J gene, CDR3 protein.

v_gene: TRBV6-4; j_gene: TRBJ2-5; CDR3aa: CASSEIAGGQETQYF
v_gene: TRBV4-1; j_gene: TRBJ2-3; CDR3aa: CASSQGSGQLIGTQYF
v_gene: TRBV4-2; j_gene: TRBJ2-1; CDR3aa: CASSQGAGGPPNEQFF
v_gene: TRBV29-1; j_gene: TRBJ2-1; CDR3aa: CSVGGQNNEQFF
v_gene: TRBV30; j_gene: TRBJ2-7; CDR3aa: CAWSAIGSGAYEQYF
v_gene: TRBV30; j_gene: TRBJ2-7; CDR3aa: CAWSGLGGGVYYEQYF
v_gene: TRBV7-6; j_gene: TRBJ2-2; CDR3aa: CASSLEDSAELFF
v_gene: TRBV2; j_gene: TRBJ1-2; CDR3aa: CASREGRSNYGYTF
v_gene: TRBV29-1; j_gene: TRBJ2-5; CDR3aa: CSVGQGAGETQYF
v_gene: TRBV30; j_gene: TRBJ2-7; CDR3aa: CAWRGALGRAYEQYF
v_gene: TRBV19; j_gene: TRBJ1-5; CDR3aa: CASDWGGNQPQHF
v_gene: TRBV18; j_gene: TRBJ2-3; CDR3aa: CASSPLKTGITDTQYF
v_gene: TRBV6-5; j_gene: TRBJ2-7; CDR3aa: CASSYAGLRVDEQYF
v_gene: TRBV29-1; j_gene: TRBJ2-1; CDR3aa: CSAGLAGGFNEQFF
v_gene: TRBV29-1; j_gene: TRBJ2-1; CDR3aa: CSVGLAGPDNEQFF
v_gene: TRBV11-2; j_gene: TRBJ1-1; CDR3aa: CASRKSRGSVTEAFF
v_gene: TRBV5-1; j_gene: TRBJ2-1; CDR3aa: CASSSGTGVDEQFF
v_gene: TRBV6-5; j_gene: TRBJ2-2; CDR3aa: CASSQQGAAGELFF
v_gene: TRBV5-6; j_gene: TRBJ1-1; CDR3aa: CASSPRGSTEAFF
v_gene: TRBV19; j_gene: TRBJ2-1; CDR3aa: CASSSGTLGEQFF
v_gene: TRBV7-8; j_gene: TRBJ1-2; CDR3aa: CASSLRQALNYGYTF
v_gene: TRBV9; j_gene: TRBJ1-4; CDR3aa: CASNLQGEDEKLFF
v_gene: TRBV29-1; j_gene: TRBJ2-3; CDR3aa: CSVATLVRTITQYF
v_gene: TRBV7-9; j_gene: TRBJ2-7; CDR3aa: CASSPGQGPSAYEQYF
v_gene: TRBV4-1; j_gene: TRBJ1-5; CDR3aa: CASSTRRDSNQPQHF
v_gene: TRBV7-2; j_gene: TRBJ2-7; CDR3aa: CASSLQGYEQYF
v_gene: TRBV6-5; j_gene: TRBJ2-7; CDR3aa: CASSYSGSPPTGEQYF
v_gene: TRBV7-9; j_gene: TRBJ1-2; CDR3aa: CASSLALGQEYGYTF
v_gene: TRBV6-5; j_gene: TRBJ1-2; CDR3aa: CASSYNGGDGYTF
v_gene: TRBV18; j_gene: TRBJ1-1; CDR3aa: CASSPKGTGNTEAFF
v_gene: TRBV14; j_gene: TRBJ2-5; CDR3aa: CASRRRGPGETQYF
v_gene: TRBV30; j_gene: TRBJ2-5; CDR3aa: CAWSDTGLAGAVGETQYF
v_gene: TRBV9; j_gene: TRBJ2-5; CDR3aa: CASSPGGGLAEETQYF
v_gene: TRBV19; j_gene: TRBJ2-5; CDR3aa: CASSIDGAGPQETQYF
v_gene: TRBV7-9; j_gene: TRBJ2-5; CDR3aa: CASSDQREAGVAQYF
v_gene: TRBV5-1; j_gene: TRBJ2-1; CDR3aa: CASSLWPDSDNEQFF
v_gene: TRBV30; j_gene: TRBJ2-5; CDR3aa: CASGTDEETQYF
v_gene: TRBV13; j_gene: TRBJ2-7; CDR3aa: CASSLEGSRREQYF
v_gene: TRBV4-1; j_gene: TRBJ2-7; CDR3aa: CASSQGSERTGSHEQYF
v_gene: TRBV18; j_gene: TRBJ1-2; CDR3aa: CASSPAGAQPNYGYTF
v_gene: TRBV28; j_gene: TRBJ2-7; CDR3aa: CASSLLQPGTGGEDEQYF
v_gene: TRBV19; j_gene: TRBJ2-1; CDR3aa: CASKRGNEQFF
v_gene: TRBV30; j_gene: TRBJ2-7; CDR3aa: CAWTGTGSYEQYF
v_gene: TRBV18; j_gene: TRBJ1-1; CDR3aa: CASSPTESSTEAFF
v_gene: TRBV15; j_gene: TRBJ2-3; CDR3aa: CATAPSGRGGDTQYF
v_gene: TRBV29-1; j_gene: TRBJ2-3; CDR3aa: CSVKPLFGTLEYF
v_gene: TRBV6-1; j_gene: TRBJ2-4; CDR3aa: CASWLGGVAKNIQYF
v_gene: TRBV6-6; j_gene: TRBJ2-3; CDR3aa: CASSYTSRGVGEPYF
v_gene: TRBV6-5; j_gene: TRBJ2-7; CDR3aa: CASSYSTSSGYEQYF
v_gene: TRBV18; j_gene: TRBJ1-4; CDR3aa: CASSPSTGATNEKLFF
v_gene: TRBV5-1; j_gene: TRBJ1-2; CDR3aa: CASSNSGRANYGYTF
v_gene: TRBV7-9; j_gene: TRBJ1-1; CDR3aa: CASSLEGEHGNTEAFF